This TCR beta chain was captured by sequencing in a study of blood T cell repertoires in COVID-19. In the study overall: COVID-19 samples from acute and convalescent phases originated in the United States, Italy and Spain. Sources were T cells, B-cell-depleted T cells, or PBMCs; the material itself was cDNA or gDNA.

Trimming removed 6 bases at V and 0 bases at J, with 9 bases between. Germline CDR1 reads SNHLY; CDR2 reads FYNNEI. This CDR3 comprises 13 residues. As processed by the authors: Estimation of nucleated cell counts was performed using reference gene primer amplification. Using immunoSEQ multiplex PCR, the repertoire was profiled, and TCRdb retains in-frame clones only, with some absent. The V and J calls and clone size were taken over from that table, and D and trimming were inferred from the DNA. The table shows some 200,000 clones, with around 73% occurring only once. The receptor was isolated from a woman between 50 and 59 years old who had recovered from COVID-19. The chain is built from TRBV2 and TRBJ2-7; D is uncertain. The sequencing sample was made of PBMCs or T cells enriched from blood (not recorded which). As DNA, the CDR3 is TGTGCCAGCAGCCAATACAGCTCCTACGAGCAGTACTTC. Protein product: CASSQYSSYEQYF.